These 20 T cell receptor beta chains were sequenced from one sample in a study of blood T cell repertoires in COVID-19. Sequenced by immunoSEQ multiplex PCR; TCRdb stores in-frame clones only, minus some. The sample shows about 83,000 clones, 87% of them seen only once. The sample comprised peripheral blood. These receptors all come from a man aged 55 to 70 with acute or convalescent COVID-19.

CDR3 nucleotide sequence: TGTGCCAGCAGTTTTCACATCCGGGACTCCTCCTACGAGCAGTACTTC. Protein sequence: CASSFHIRDSSYEQYF. V and J are TRBV7-2 and TRBJ2-7, with D possibly being TRBD2 (6 bases). V shed 6 bases and J shed 0 bases, with 18 bases lying between them. From germline, CDR1 is SGHTA and CDR2 FQGNSA. This CDR3 region has 16 residues.

The genes are TRBV6-2 or TRBV6-3 and TRBJ1-5; D perhaps matches TRBD1 (6 bases). With 1 base removed from V and 7 bases from J, the gap between germline ends came to 11 bases. Germline V gene data show CDR1 as MNHEY and CDR2 as SVGEGT. This CDR3 contains 14 residues. DNA of the CDR3: TGTGCCAGCAGTTACTGGGCAGGGGTCCAGCCCCAGCATTTT. It specifies CASSYWAGVQPQHF.

CDR3 nucleotide sequence: TGTGCCAGCAGCTACTCTTTAGGAGGAGCGAACACTGAAGCTTTCTTT. Translating it yields CASSYSLGGANTEAFF. The chain employs TRBV7-6 and TRBJ1-1, with D hard to call. CDR3 length equals 16 residues. V lost 4 bases and J lost 1, with 16 bases in between. Germline-derived CDR1 and CDR2 are SGHVS and FNYEAQ.

V and J are TRBV3-1 (or the pseudogene TRBV3-2) and TRBJ1-2; 7 bases are a match to TRBD1. The germline V gene has CDR1 LGHDT and CDR2 YNNKEL (reference sequence). V lost 2 bases to trimming and J lost 6 bases; unmatched junction nucleotides: 9. This CDR3 comprises 15 residues. In DNA, the CDR3 is TGTGCCAGCAGCCAACAAGACAGGGAAGTTAATGGCTACACCTTC. This codes for CASSQQDREVNGYTF.

The V gene is TRBV4-1, the J gene TRBJ1-2, with D possibly TRBD1 on 5 matching bases. The CDR3 covers 14 residues. Trimming took 3 bases from V and 9 from J, leaving 17 bases between them. The germline V gene has CDR1 MGHRA and CDR2 YSYEKL. In DNA form, the CDR3 reads TGCGCCAGCAGCCAGGAGGGGCTGTTTTCTCGCTACACCTTC. Its protein is CASSQEGLFSRYTF.

The gene calls are TRBV19 and TRBJ2-7, with TRBD1 matching over 10 bases. The CDR3 sequence is 16 residues long. From germline, CDR1 is LNHDA and CDR2 SQIVND (reference sequence). V lost 4 bases, J lost 2 bases, and 8 bases stayed unmatched. Here the CDR3 reads CASSTYTGTGAYEQYF. The CDR3 DNA is TGTGCCAGTAGTACCTACACCGGGACAGGGGCCTACGAGCAGTACTTC.

The V gene is TRBV18, the J gene TRBJ1-4; a weak D match, TRBD1 (6 bases). CDR3 length equals 14 residues. V was shortened by 0 bases and J by 8 bases, with 10 bases between the two germline ends. Per the germline V gene, CDR1 is KGHSH and CDR2 is LQKENI. The CDR3 is CASSPPGAGEKLFF. The CDR3 DNA is TGTGCCAGCTCACCACCGGGGGCCGGGGAAAAACTGTTTTTT.

The chain has TRBV5-6 and TRBJ1-2; a weak D match, TRBD1 (6 bases). Germline CDR1 reads SGHDT; CDR2 reads YYEEEE. V lost 5 bases, J lost 4 bases, and 24 bases lay in between. This CDR3 has 17 residues. CDR3 in amino acids: CASSKIMDRDTVYGYTF. The DNA for the CDR3 is TGTGCCAGCAGTAAGATAATGGACCGGGACACCGTCTATGGCTACACCTTC.

The chain recombines TRBV7-8 with TRBJ1-5, with TRBD1 matching 10 bases. The junction had 4 bases not matched to a gene; V was cut back by 0 bases and J by 5 bases. The CDR3 is made up of 16 amino acids. Per germline, CDR1 SGHVS and CDR2 FQNEAQ. The CDR3: CASSLARGQGYQPQHF. The CDR3 bases are TGTGCCAGCAGCTTAGCGAGGGGACAGGGGTATCAGCCCCAGCATTTT.

This clone was detected only once. The chain combines TRBV9 with TRBJ1-1, with D uncertain. The CDR3 contains 14 residues. The V end was cut by 0 bases, the J end by 0 bases, with 6 bases between. Germline-derived CDR1 and CDR2 are SGDLS and YYNGEE. CDR3: CASSVERLNTEAFF. The DNA of the CDR3 is TGTGCCAGCAGCGTAGAGAGATTGAACACTGAAGCTTTCTTT.

J is TRBJ1-6 and V is TRBV5-3, with 7 bases lining up with TRBD1. TRBV5-3 is classed as an ORF, of uncertain function. Losses at the gene ends were 4 bases for V and 7 bases for J; bases not matched to a gene: 14. There are 17 residues in the CDR3. CDR3 amino acids: CARSPPKITGVNSPLHF. In DNA form, the CDR3 reads TGTGCCAGAAGCCCCCCTAAGATAACAGGGGTGAATTCACCCCTCCACTTT.

The CDR3 is CASSLAGGVGGGSNQPQHF. In DNA, the CDR3 is TGTGCCAGCAGCTTAGCGGGAGGGGTGGGTGGAGGAAGCAATCAGCCCCAGCATTTT. V gene TRBV7-8 combines with J gene TRBJ1-5; TRBD1 is a possible D gene (5 bases). This CDR3 is built from 19 residues. V was cut by 0 bases and J by 1 base, with 19 bases left in between. The germline CDR1 and CDR2 sequences are SGHVS and FQNEAQ.

The chain links TRBV6-6 to TRBJ1-5; a weak D match, TRBD1 (5 bases). This CDR3 contains 15 residues. Germline CDR1 reads MNHNY; CDR2 reads SVGAGI (reference sequence). V was trimmed by 2 bases and J by 3 bases, leaving 11 bases between them. For the CDR3, the DNA is TGTGCCAGCAGTTACACCGGGGGGGACAATCAGCCCCAGCATTTT. Amino acid sequence: CASSYTGGDNQPQHF.

This clone has just a few counts. The V gene is TRBV4-1, the J gene TRBJ2-1; 7 bases map to TRBD1. Germline CDR1 reads MGHRA; CDR2 reads YSYEKL. V trimming: 2 bases; J trimming: 1 base; junction bases outside the gene matches: 5. The CDR3 sequence is 16 residues long. CDR3 residues: CASSQTSTGSYNEQFF. The CDR3 DNA follows: TGCGCCAGCAGCCAAACCTCGACAGGGTCCTACAATGAGCAGTTCTTC.

The chain employs TRBV6-5 and TRBJ1-3, with a weak D call TRBD1 (5 bases). Trimming took off 2 bases at V and 2 bases at J, with 10 bases between the two ends. CDR1 is MNHEY, CDR2 SVGAGI, per germline. This CDR3 comprises 15 residues. CDR3 nucleotide sequence: TGTGCCAGCAGTTACGGGGGGACCCCTGGAAACACCATATATTTT. This sequence encodes CASSYGGTPGNTIYF.

This clone was recorded once. The chain joins TRBV5-1 to TRBJ1-3; D perhaps matches TRBD1 (6 bases). The V gene lost 4 bases and the J gene lost 7 bases, with 18 bases spanning the gap. This CDR3 has 15 amino acids. Germline V CDR1 and CDR2: SGHRS, YFSETQ. Here the CDR3 reads CASSETGSEGNTIYF. The CDR3 region has the DNA TGCGCCAGCAGCGAAACAGGGTCCGAGGGCAACACCATATATTTT.

This chain joins TRBV9 and TRBJ1-1, with 7 bases lining up with TRBD1. Per germline, CDR1 SGDLS and CDR2 YYNGEE. CDR3 length: 15 residues. The V gene end was trimmed by 2 bases and the J gene end by 0 bases; junction bases not matched to a gene: 4. In DNA, the CDR3 is TGTGCCAGCAGCGTTGGGGACAGACTGAACACTGAAGCTTTCTTT. It encodes CASSVGDRLNTEAFF.

This clone is medium-sized in the sample. The rearrangement uses TRBV19 and TRBJ2-2; no reliable D call. Germline loops: CDR1 LNHDA, CDR2 SQIVND (reference sequence). The CDR3 totals 13 residues. The V end was cut by 1 base, the J end by 5 bases, with 5 bases between. In nucleotides, the CDR3 is TGTGCCAGTAGTATAGTCAGGACCGGGGAGCTGTTTTTT. This gives the protein CASSIVRTGELFF.

The table lists this clone with a few counts. The chain recombines TRBV19 with TRBJ1-2, with 8 bases aligning to TRBD1. The ends lost 2 bases at V and 2 bases at J; junction bases unmatched: 4. Germline lookup yields CDR1 LNHDA and CDR2 SQIVND (reference sequence). There are 15 residues in the CDR3. The CDR3 DNA is TGTGCCAGTAGTATATCGGGGACAGGAAACTATGGCTACACCTTC. Its translation: CASSISGTGNYGYTF. The variable domain in full, completed from reference TRBV19 and TRBJ1-2, reads DGGITQSPKYLFRKEGQNVTLSCEQNLNHDAMYWYRQDPGQGLRLIYYSQIVNDFQKGDIAEGYSVSREKKESFPLTVTSAQKNPTAFYLCASSISGTGNYGYTFGSGTRLTVV.

The chain couples TRBV13 to TRBJ1-2, with 7 bases lining up with TRBD1. The CDR3 is 14 residues long. CDR1 and CDR2 (germline): PRHDT, FYEKMQ (reference sequence). Trimming took 5 bases from V and 7 from J; bases not matched to a gene: 10. The CDR3 DNA is TGTGCCAGCAGCCCCACAGGGGATTTCGGTGGCTACACCTTC. Encoded protein: CASSPTGDFGGYTF.